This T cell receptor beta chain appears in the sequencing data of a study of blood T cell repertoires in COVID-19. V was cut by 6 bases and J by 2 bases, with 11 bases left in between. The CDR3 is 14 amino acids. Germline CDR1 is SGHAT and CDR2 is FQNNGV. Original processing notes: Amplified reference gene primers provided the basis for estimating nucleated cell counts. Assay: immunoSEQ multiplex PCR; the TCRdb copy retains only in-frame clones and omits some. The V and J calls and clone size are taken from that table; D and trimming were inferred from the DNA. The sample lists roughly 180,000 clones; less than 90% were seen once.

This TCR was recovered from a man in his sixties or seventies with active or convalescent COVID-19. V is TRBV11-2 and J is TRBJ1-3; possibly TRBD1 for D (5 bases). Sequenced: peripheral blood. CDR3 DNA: TGTGCCAGCAGTCCAGGGTTTACTGGAAACACCATATATTTT. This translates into CASSPGFTGNTIYF.